The TCR beta chain described here comes from a study of blood T cell repertoires in COVID-19. Turning to the study itself: From the United States, Italy and Spain came samples of acute and convalescent COVID-19.

Per germline, CDR1 MDHEN and CDR2 SYDVKM. Trimming at V came to 2 bases and at J to 6 bases, leaving 6 bases not matched to a gene. The CDR3 sequence is 17 residues long. Sequencing used immunoSEQ multiplex PCR; TCRdb keeps in-frame clones, though not all of them. This table holds under 250,000 clones, 65% to 90% found once. This rearrangement joins TRBV28 to TRBJ2-1; 14 positions agree with TRBD2. The clonotype comes from a man between 45 and 60 years old with active or convalescent COVID-19. Sequenced: peripheral blood. The CDR3 bases are TGTGCCAGCAGTTTACCCGGACTAGCGGGAGGTGGCAATGAGCAGTTCTTC. Protein: CASSLPGLAGGGNEQFF.